These 18 T cell receptor beta chains were all obtained from the same sample, sequenced in a study of T cells in Graves' hyperthyroidism and ophthalmopathy. The CDR3 regions of TCR beta were amplified from RNA transcripts. A first-round RT-PCR of the TCR CDR3 used the HTBI primer set. TCRdb re-called the multiplex PCR reads through MiXCR, storing one row per CDR3 protein. The sample contains about 690,000 distinct CDR3 sequences, roughly 17% of which appear only once. Sequenced sample: blood. These receptors came from a man over 45 with Graves' hyperthyroidism.

This clonotype was counted a few times. This chain uses TRBV3-1 with TRBJ2-5; possibly TRBD1 or TRBD2 for D (6 bases each). The germline V and J ends were trimmed by 0 bases and 4 bases, with 18 bases remaining between them. The germline V gene encodes CDR1 LGHDT and CDR2 YNNKEL (reference sequence). The CDR3 has 17 amino acids. The CDR3 spells CASSQEVLGGHGETQYF. CDR3 sequence (DNA): TGTGCCAGCAGCCAAGAGGTCTTGGGGGGCCATGGAGAGACCCAGTACTTC.

This clonotype was counted ten times or more. Germline is not matched at one junction end, which may reflect a read error. The V call is TRBV28, the J call TRBJ2-7, with 9 bases matching TRBD1. This CDR3 is 15 amino acids long. Germline CDR1 MDHEN, CDR2 SYDVKM. The CDR3 loop is CTSSFTGGLSYEQYF. CDR3 in DNA: TGTACCAGCAGTTTTACAGGGGGCCTATCCTACGAGCAGTACTTC.

A few counts support this clonotype. The chain combines TRBV29-1 with TRBJ2-3; 8 positions agree with TRBD2. Germline V gene lookup returns CDR1 SQVTM and CDR2 ANQGSEA. After removal of 2 bases from V and 6 bases from J, the junction contained 10 bases not matched to a gene. This CDR3 has 15 residues. The CDR3: CSVELIGRAGDTQYF. In DNA, the CDR3 is TGCAGCGTTGAACTAATCGGGAGGGCCGGGGATACGCAGTATTTT.

This clonotype appeared a few times. The J gene is TRBJ2-7, the V gene TRBV7-2; 11 bases agree with TRBD2. CDR1 is SGHTA, CDR2 FQGNSA, per germline. This CDR3 has 15 amino acids. V was clipped by 2 bases and J by 5 bases; unmatched bases: 5. The CDR3 reads CASSLTSGRLDEQYF. The CDR3 DNA is TGTGCCAGCAGCTTAACTAGCGGGAGATTGGACGAGCAGTACTTC.

As regards this clonotype: This may arise from a read error, as a much more abundant clone is one base away. The gene calls are TRBV29-1 and TRBJ2-1, with 8 nucleotides matching TRBD2. The germline V gene encodes CDR1 SQVTM and CDR2 ANQGSEA. This CDR3 spans 13 amino acids. CDR3 loop: CSQGGTSFNEQLF. The DNA for the CDR3 is TGCAGCCAAGGAGGGACTAGTTTCAATGAGCAGCTCTTC.

The chain has TRBV30 and TRBJ1-2, with TRBD1 identical over 9 bases. The length of the CDR3 is 13 residues. V gave up 4 bases and J gave up 7 bases; unmatched junction bases: 7. From germline, CDR1 is GTSNPN and CDR2 SVGIG (reference sequence). The CDR3 DNA reads as TGTGCCTGGAACAGGGGGCGGGATGGTGGCTACACCTTC. It encodes CAWNRGRDGGYTF.

The rearrangement joins TRBV5-1 to TRBJ2-1; D might be TRBD2 (7 bases). The CDR3 runs to 16 residues. V lost 4 bases and J lost 2, with 16 bases in between. Germline-derived CDR1 and CDR2 are SGHRS and YFSETQ. The CDR3 DNA reads as TGCGCCAGCAGCGTATCACCGGGGGGCCCCTACAATGAGCAGTTCTTC. Translation gives CASSVSPGGPYNEQFF.

This clonotype was detected many times. The genes are TRBV6-1 and TRBJ2-3, with 12 bases that match TRBD2. Germline loops: CDR1 MNHNS, CDR2 SASEGT. Trimming cost V 2 bases and J 7 bases; bases outside gene matches: 10. The CDR3 contains 17 residues. CDR3 region: CASSELLAGGPVNTQYF. The CDR3 DNA sequence: TGTGCCAGCAGTGAATTGCTAGCGGGAGGGCCCGTGAATACGCAGTATTTT.

Details on this clonotype: The CDR3 end shows no conserved phenylalanine or tryptophan, and so a read error is likely. It is unclear where the CDR3 begins or ends on the DNA, so no DNA is shown, and the CDR3 is as TCRdb lists it. The genes are TRBV11-2 and TRBJ2-3; TRBD2, the D gene given by the table, was not confirmed from the DNA. Germline V gives CDR1 SGHAT, CDR2 FQNNGV. 15 amino acids form the CDR3, both terminal residues included. CDR3 residues: CASSLVTSETDTQYL.

This clonotype was detected only a few times. J is TRBJ2-1 and V is TRBV19; D is perhaps TRBD1 or TRBD2 (5 bases each). CDR3 size: 16 residues. CDR1 and CDR2 from the germline V gene are LNHDA and SQIVND (reference sequence). V dropped 5 bases and J dropped 7 bases, with 21 bases sitting between them. Here the CDR3 DNA reads TGTGCCAGTAGTTTCGGAAGAGGGGCTGCGTGGAATGAGCAGTTCTTC. The encoded protein is CASSFGRGAAWNEQFF.

This chain links TRBV5-1 with TRBJ2-7; no clear D gene. Trimming removed 1 base at V and 3 bases at J, with 11 bases between. Looked up from germline, CDR1 is SGHRS and CDR2 is YFSETQ. This CDR3 spans 14 amino acids. The CDR3 spells CASSLLSENYEQYF. Written as DNA, the CDR3 is TGCGCCAGCAGCTTGTTGTCCGAAAACTACGAGCAGTACTTC.

Comments on this clonotype: This may be a read error: a much more frequent sequence differs by one nucleotide. The chain recombines TRBV28 with TRBJ2-7; weak D call: TRBD1 (6 bases). V lost 4 bases, J lost 5 bases, and 18 bases lay in between. This CDR3 region has 15 residues. Germline V gene lookup returns CDR1 MDHEN and CDR2 SYDVKM. In DNA form, the CDR3 reads TGTGCCAGCAGTTCCCCACAGGGTTCCACCCACGAGCAGTACTTC. Translation: CASSSPQGSTHEQYF.

This clonotype was detected many times. This rearrangement joins TRBV30 to TRBJ1-5; D unclear. V was shortened by 2 bases and J by 7 bases, with 12 bases between the two germline ends. Germline-derived CDR1 and CDR2 are GTSNPN and SVGIG (reference sequence). The CDR3 loop spans 13 amino acids. CDR3 in amino acids: CAWSQGLGQPQHF. CDR3 in DNA: TGTGCCTGGAGTCAAGGGTTGGGCCAGCCCCAGCATTTT.

This clonotype appeared many times. This chain uses TRBV28 with TRBJ1-4, with a tentative D call TRBD1 (6 bases). Trimming left V 10 bases short and J 0 bases short, with 12 bases between. Germline CDR1 reads MDHEN; CDR2 reads SYDVKM. This CDR3 comprises 14 residues. The CDR3 spells CATMRGSTNEKLFF. The CDR3 coding sequence is TGTGCCACCATGAGGGGGTCAACTAATGAAAAACTGTTTTTT.

This clonotype has only a few counts. The rearrangement links TRBV2 to TRBJ1-4; TRBD1 agrees at 12 bases. The CDR3 is made up of 15 amino acids. Trimming took 5 bases from V and 7 from J; bases not matched to a gene: 5. The germline V gene has CDR1 SNHLY and CDR2 FYNNEI. The CDR3 sequence: CASSSGTGGGEKLFF. DNA for the CDR3: TGTGCCAGCAGTAGCGGGACAGGGGGCGGTGAAAAACTGTTTTTT.

V gene TRBV9 combines with J gene TRBJ1-1; TRBD1 is a possible D gene (6 bases). Germline loops: CDR1 SGDLS, CDR2 YYNGEE. The V and J ends lost 3 bases and 1 base respectively, with 10 bases between them. The CDR3 has 14 amino acids. This CDR3 is CASSGKGGNTEAFF. The CDR3 DNA reads as TGTGCCAGCAGCGGTAAGGGGGGGAACACTGAAGCTTTCTTT.

This clonotype was counted at least ten times. The chain couples TRBV27 to TRBJ2-6, with D tentatively TRBD1 (5 bases). Deletions cut 5 bases from V and 0 bases from J, with 17 bases between. Germline V gene lookup returns CDR1 MNHEY and CDR2 SMNVEV (reference sequence). The CDR3 loop spans 18 amino acids. CDR3 region: CASSQPTVMSSGANVLTF. CDR3 DNA sequence: TGTGCCAGCAGTCAACCGACAGTTATGAGCTCTGGGGCCAACGTCCTGACTTTC.

In its sample, this clonotype was seen many times. This chain connects TRBV6-5 to TRBJ2-7; D is perhaps TRBD2 (6 bases). The CDR3 consists of 15 residues. Germline V lookup: CDR1 MNHEY, CDR2 SVGAGI. The V gene lost 2 bases and the J gene lost 2 bases, with 13 bases spanning the gap. CDR3: CASSYSRERPYEQYF. CDR3 bases: TGTGCCAGCAGTTACAGTCGGGAGAGGCCCTACGAGCAGTACTTC.